The sequence of this T cell receptor beta chain was determined in a study of blood T cell repertoires in COVID-19. Overall study context: T cells, B-cell-depleted T cells, or PBMCs supplied cDNA or gDNA.

CDR3 length: 13 residues. The germline V gene has CDR1 SGHTA and CDR2 FQGNSA. V lost 2 bases and J lost 7, with 9 bases in between. Libraries were prepared by immunoSEQ multiplex PCR; TCRdb keeps only in-frame clonotypes and omits some of them. The sample contains more than 250,000 clones, about 92% of which appear only once. The TCR comes from a woman in her thirties who had recovered from COVID-19. The material sequenced was PBMCs or T cells enriched from blood (not recorded which). The chain uses TRBV7-2 and TRBJ2-1; unclear D gene. CDR3 DNA: TGTGCCAGCAGCTTATCATACGGGAATGAGCAGTTCTTC. Its protein product is CASSLSYGNEQFF.